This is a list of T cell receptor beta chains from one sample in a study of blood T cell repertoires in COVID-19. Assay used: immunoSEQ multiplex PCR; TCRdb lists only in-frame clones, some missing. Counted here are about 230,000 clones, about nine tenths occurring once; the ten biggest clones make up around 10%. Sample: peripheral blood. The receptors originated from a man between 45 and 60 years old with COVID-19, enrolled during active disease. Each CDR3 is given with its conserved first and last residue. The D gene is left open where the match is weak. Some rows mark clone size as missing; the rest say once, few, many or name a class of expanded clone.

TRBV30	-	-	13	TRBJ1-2	CAWSPTGNYGYTF	TGTGCCTGGAGCCCAACAGGAAACTATGGCTACACCTTC
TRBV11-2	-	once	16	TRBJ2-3	CASSLLGSIDTDTQYF	TGTGCCAGCAGCTTATTAGGGAGCATTGACACAGATACGCAGTATTTT
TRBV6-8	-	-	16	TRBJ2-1	CASSYLRVGSYNEQFF	TGTGCCAGCAGTTACCTCAGGGTTGGCTCCTACAATGAGCAGTTCTTC
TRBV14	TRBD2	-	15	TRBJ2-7	CASSLGLEVMYEQYF	TGTGCCAGCAGCCTAGGACTAGAAGTGATGTACGAGCAGTACTTC
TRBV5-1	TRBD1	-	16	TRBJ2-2	CASSLLGTGNTGELFF	TGCGCCAGCAGCTTGCTCGGGACAGGGAACACCGGGGAGCTGTTTTTT
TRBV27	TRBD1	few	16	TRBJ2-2	CASRVSGTGGFGELFF	TGTGCCAGCAGAGTGTCCGGGACAGGGGGCTTCGGGGAGCTGTTTTTT
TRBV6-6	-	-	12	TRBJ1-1	CASRGALAEAFF	TGTGCCAGCAGGGGGGCCTTGGCTGAAGCTTTCTTT
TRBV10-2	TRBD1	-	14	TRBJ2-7	CASRDRGFVYEQYF	TGCGCCAGCAGGGACAGGGGATTTGTCTACGAGCAGTACTTC
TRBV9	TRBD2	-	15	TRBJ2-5	CASSAQTSGGETQYF	TGTGCCAGCAGCGCCCAAACTAGCGGGGGGGAGACCCAGTACTTC
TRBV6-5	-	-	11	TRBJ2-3	CASSTSGTQYF	TGTGCCAGCAGCACTTCGGGTACGCAGTATTTT
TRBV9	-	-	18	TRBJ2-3	CASSPGFRYAGSTDTQYF	TGTGCCAGCAGCCCGGGGTTTAGGTATGCGGGAAGCACAGATACGCAGTATTTT
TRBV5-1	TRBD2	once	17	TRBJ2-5	CASSLRTSGGFQETQYF	TGCGCCAGCAGCTTACGTACTAGCGGGGGTTTCCAAGAGACCCAGTACTTC
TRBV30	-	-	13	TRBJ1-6	CAWSVGVLTPLHF	TGTGCCTGGAGTGTAGGGGTGTTGACACCCCTCCACTTT
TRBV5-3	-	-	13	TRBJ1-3	CARSWASGNTIYF	TGTGCCAGAAGCTGGGCCTCTGGAAACACCATATATTTT
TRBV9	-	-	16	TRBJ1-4	CASSPGQGGDYEKLFF	TGTGCCAGCAGCCCCGGACAAGGAGGGGATTATGAAAAACTGTTTTTT
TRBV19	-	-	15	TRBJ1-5	CASSIVAGDNQPQHF	TGTGCCAGTAGTATAGTGGCAGGGGATAATCAGCCCCAGCATTTT
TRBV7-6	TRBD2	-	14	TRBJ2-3	CASSQGGRGDTQYF	TGTGCCAGCAGCCAGGGAGGGCGGGGAGATACGCAGTATTTT
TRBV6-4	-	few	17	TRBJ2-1	CASRTDSVKGVYNEQFF	TGTGCCAGCAGGACGGATAGTGTAAAGGGAGTCTACAATGAGCAGTTCTTC
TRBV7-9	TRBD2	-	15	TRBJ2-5	CASSPGRGEVETQYF	TGTGCCAGCAGCCCGGGGAGGGGAGAGGTGGAGACCCAGTACTTC
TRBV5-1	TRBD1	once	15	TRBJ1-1	CASSQRSGQTTEAFF	TGCGCCAGCAGCCAAAGGTCGGGACAGACGACTGAAGCTTTCTTT
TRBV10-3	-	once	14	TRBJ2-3	CAIRGGGSTDTQYF	TGTGCCATCAGGGGAGGGGGAAGCACAGATACGCAGTATTTT
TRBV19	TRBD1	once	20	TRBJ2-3	CASSSAGRWSGGANTDTQYF	TGTGCCAGTAGTTCGGCGGGCAGGTGGTCAGGGGGCGCGAACACAGATACGCAGTATTTT
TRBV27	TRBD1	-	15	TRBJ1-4	CASSRGATGDEKLFF	TGTGCCAGCAGCCGGGGTGCTACAGGGGATGAAAAACTGTTTTTT
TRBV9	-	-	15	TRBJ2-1	CASSVGGGTYNEQFF	TGTGCCAGCAGCGTAGGTGGCGGGACCTACAATGAGCAGTTCTTC
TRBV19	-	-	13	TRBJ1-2	CASSMNSIGGYTF	TGTGCCAGTAGTATGAACTCCATCGGGGGCTACACCTTC
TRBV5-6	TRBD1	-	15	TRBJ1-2	CASSPRQGGRYGYTF	TGTGCCAGCAGCCCGCGACAGGGTGGAAGGTATGGCTACACCTTC
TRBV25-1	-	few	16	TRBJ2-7	CASSESGGLASYEQYF	TGTGCCAGCAGTGAATCTGGCGGGTTAGCGTCCTACGAGCAGTACTTC
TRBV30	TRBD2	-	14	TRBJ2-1	CAFSGGGSYNEQFF	TGTGCCTTCAGCGGGGGTGGCTCCTACAATGAGCAGTTCTTC
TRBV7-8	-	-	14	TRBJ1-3	CASSSPGTGNTIYF	TGTGCCAGCAGCTCCCCGGGGACTGGAAACACCATATATTTT
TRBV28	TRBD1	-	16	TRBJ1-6	CASSWTGSSYNSPLHF	TGTGCCAGCAGTTGGACAGGTAGCTCCTATAATTCACCCCTCCACTTT
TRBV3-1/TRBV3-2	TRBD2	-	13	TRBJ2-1	CASSPGLAGWQFF	TGTGCCAGCAGCCCGGGACTAGCGGGCTGGCAGTTCTTC
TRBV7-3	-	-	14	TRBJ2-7	CASSLSSGDNEQYF	TGTGCCAGCAGCTTGAGTTCAGGGGATAACGAGCAGTACTTC
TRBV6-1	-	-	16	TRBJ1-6	CASSEAPPGYNSPLHF	TGTGCCAGCAGTGAAGCGCCGCCAGGTTATAATTCACCCCTCCACTTT
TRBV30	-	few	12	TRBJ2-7	CAWRDTTYEQYF	TGTGCCTGGAGGGACACCACCTACGAGCAGTACTTC
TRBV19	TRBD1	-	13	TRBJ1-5	CASSAGGTQPQHF	TGTGCCAGTAGCGCAGGGGGCACCCAGCCCCAGCATTTT
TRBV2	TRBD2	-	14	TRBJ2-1	CASSALAGHNEQFF	TGTGCCAGCAGTGCACTAGCGGGACACAATGAGCAGTTCTTC
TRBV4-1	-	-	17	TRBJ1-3	CASSLKGDGTGGNTIYF	TGCGCCAGCAGCCTTAAGGGAGACGGCACCGGTGGAAACACCATATATTTT
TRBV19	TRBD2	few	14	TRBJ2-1	CASSMGLGVNEQFF	TGTGCCAGTAGTATGGGACTAGGTGTCAATGAGCAGTTCTTC
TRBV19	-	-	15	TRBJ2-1	CASRPFGTALNEQFF	TGTGCCAGTAGGCCCTTTGGTACTGCATTGAATGAGCAGTTCTTC
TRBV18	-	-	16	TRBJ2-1	CASSPNRASSYNEQFF	TGTGCCAGCTCACCGAACAGGGCGAGCTCCTACAATGAGCAGTTCTTC
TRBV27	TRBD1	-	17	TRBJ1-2	CASRRTGGVGNLYGYTF	TGTGCCAGCAGACGGACAGGGGGCGTCGGAAATCTGTATGGCTACACCTTC
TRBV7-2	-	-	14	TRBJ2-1	CASSLSFRENEQFF	TGTGCCAGCAGCTTATCATTTAGAGAGAATGAGCAGTTCTTC
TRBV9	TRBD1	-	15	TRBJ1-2	CASSTRQGTNYGYTF	TGTGCCAGCAGCACCCGACAGGGGACTAACTATGGCTACACCTTC
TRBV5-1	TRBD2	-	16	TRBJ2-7	CASTRDSSAGAGEQYF	TGCGCCAGCACCCGCGATTCTTCAGCGGGAGCTGGCGAGCAGTACTTC
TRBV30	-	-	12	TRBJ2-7	CAWSVQGYEQYF	TGTGCCTGGAGTGTACAGGGATACGAGCAGTACTTC
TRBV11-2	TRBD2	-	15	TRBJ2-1	CASSLFRGVYNEQFF	TGTGCCAGCAGCTTATTCCGGGGGGTCTACAATGAGCAGTTCTTC
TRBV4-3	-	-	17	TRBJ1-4	CASSQDSAGSINEKLFF	TGCGCCAGCAGCCAAGATTCCGCAGGCTCAATTAATGAAAAACTGTTTTTT
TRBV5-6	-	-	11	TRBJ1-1	CASSKRKEAFF	TGTGCCAGCAGCAAGAGGAAAGAGGCTTTCTTT
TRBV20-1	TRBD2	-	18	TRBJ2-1	CSASHGSPGLVSYNEQFF	TGCAGTGCTAGTCATGGATCACCGGGACTAGTATCCTACAATGAGCAGTTCTTC
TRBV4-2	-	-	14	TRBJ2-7	CASSQAGSGTEQYF	TGTGCCAGCAGCCAAGCCGGTTCGGGAACGGAGCAGTACTTC